The 13 T cell receptor beta chains below come from one sample, sequenced in a study of blood T cells in healthy people across ages (dated by TCRdb to about 2015). The protocol used for the library was 5' RACE. The reads were generated on an Illumina HiSeq 2500. The second PCR ran for roughly 7 to 12 cycles and used a J-beta primer mix along with a sample-barcoded 5' primer. TCRdb trimmed public reads at Q25 via fastp, called clones via MiXCR and kept in-frame beta chains. Rows merge per CDR3 protein into single entries with the most common DNA and genes. The sample table shows about 830,000 distinct CDR3 sequences, and about 59% are seen once. Jointly, the top ten make up 25% to 35% of the sample. The sequenced sample consisted of blood. Every receptor here comes from a young man in good health.

This clonotype occurred once. This rearrangement joins TRBV7-8 to TRBJ2-6, with D unclear. In germline, CDR1 is SGHVS, CDR2 FQNEAQ. The length of the CDR3 is 17 residues. V lost 6 bases and J lost 0, with 15 bases in between. The CDR3 here is CASRPRPTDSGANVLTF. In DNA form, the CDR3 reads TGTGCCAGCAGGCCGCGCCCCACGGACTCTGGGGCCAACGTCCTGACTTTC.

This clonotype showed up just once. V usage is TRBV7-2 and J usage is TRBJ1-1; D perhaps matches TRBD1 (5 bases). Trimming left V 1 base short and J 1 base short, with 10 bases between. Per germline, CDR1 SGHTA and CDR2 FQGNSA. The CDR3 covers 15 residues. The CDR3 spells CASSLVSRANTEAFF. In DNA form, the CDR3 reads TGTGCCAGCAGCTTAGTATCCAGGGCGAACACTGAAGCTTTCTTT.

The chain has TRBV7-3 and TRBJ2-6; tentatively, D is TRBD1 (6 bases). The CDR3 is made up of 16 amino acids. Between the trimmed V and J ends, which lost 2 bases and 0 bases, there was a span of 8 bases. Germline CDR1 SGHTA, CDR2 FQGTGA. The CDR3 sequence: CASSLLGGSGANVLTF. The CDR3 bases are TGTGCCAGCAGCTTATTAGGGGGCTCTGGGGCCAACGTCCTGACTTTC. The complete variable domain, with remaining parts taken from reference TRBV7-3 and TRBJ2-6, reads GAGVSQTPSNKVTEKGKYVELRCDPISGHTALYWYRQSLGQGPEFLIYFQGTGAADDSGLPNDRFFAVRPEGSVSTLKIQRTERGDSAVYLCASSLLGGSGANVLTFGAGSRLTVL.

This chain joins TRBV7-9 and TRBJ2-5; D unclear. Trimming stripped 0 bases from V and 11 bases from J, with 19 bases between. The germline V gene encodes CDR1 SEHNR and CDR2 FQNEAQ (reference sequence). The CDR3 spans 15 residues. CDR3 residues: CASSLAGFSYNEQYF. The CDR3 DNA reads TGTGCCAGCAGCTTAGCGGGGTTCTCCTACAATGAGCAGTACTTC.

The chain is built from TRBV6-6 and TRBJ2-3; 11 bases fit TRBD2. V shed 6 bases and J 10 bases; nucleotides not matched to a gene: 6. The CDR3 totals 13 residues. Per germline, CDR1 MNHNY and CDR2 SVGAGI (reference sequence). The CDR3 protein is CASRATSGGAQYF. CDR3 sequence (DNA): TGTGCCAGCAGGGCTACTAGCGGGGGTGCGCAGTATTTT.

The genes are TRBV3-1 and TRBJ2-1; 8 nucleotides align to TRBD2. J gave up 5 bases and V 5 bases, and 5 bases lay outside the gene matches. CDR3 length: 14 amino acids. The V gene's germline CDR1 is LGHDT and CDR2 YNNKEL (reference sequence). Here the CDR3 reads CASSFTSGDNEQFF. The CDR3 DNA reads TGTGCCAGCAGCTTCACTAGCGGAGACAATGAGCAGTTCTTC.

This clonotype has more than one count but fewer than ten. V usage is TRBV28 and J usage is TRBJ1-5; TRBD1 matches 8 bases. The ends lost 2 bases at V and 2 bases at J; junction bases unmatched: 2. Germline CDR1 MDHEN, CDR2 SYDVKM. The CDR3 loop spans 15 amino acids. The CDR3 sequence: CASSLATGGNQPQHF. CDR3 DNA sequence: TGTGCCAGCAGTTTAGCGACAGGGGGCAATCAGCCCCAGCATTTT.

The chain uses TRBV2 and TRBJ1-2; unclear D gene. The ends were cut back, 3 bases at V and 4 bases at J, with 9 bases in the middle. Germline CDR1 SNHLY, CDR2 FYNNEI. This CDR3 spans 13 amino acids. For the CDR3, the DNA is TGTGCCAGCAGTGACACGGCCCCCTATGGCTACACCTTC. Translation gives CASSDTAPYGYTF.

This clonotype was picked up a small number of times. V gene TRBV21-1 combines with J gene TRBJ2-1; whether TRBD2, the table's D call, matches the DNA was not checked. TRBV21-1 is assigned pseudogene status. The CDR3 runs to 17 residues. CDR3 coding DNA: TGTGCCAGCAGCAACACGGCGGGGCCCTTTTCATACAATGAGCAGTTCTTC. Translating it yields CASSNTAGPFSYNEQFF.

This clonotype occurred a few times. The chain has TRBV3-1 and TRBJ2-3, with D unclear. Per the germline V gene, CDR1 is LGHDT and CDR2 is YNNKEL (reference sequence). The CDR3 is made up of 17 amino acids. V was shortened by 0 bases and J by 1 base, with 14 bases between the two germline ends. In nucleotides, the CDR3 is TGTGCCAGCAGCCAAGATCGGTGGGCAGGTGGCACAGATACGCAGTATTTT. Its protein product is CASSQDRWAGGTDTQYF.

The J gene is TRBJ1-1, the V gene TRBV27; TRBD1 aligns across 9 bases. The germline CDR1 and CDR2 sequences are MNHEY and SMNVEV (reference sequence). V shed 5 bases, J shed 4 bases, and the junction held 8 bases outside the gene matches. There are 15 residues in the CDR3. Here the CDR3 reads CASSSGQGRVTEAFF. CDR3 in DNA: TGTGCCAGCAGTAGTGGACAGGGGCGGGTCACTGAAGCTTTCTTT.

The V and J genes are TRBV11-3 and TRBJ1-6, with 7 nucleotides matching TRBD1. This CDR3 comprises 18 residues. Germline assignment: CDR1 SGHNT and CDR2 YENEEA. V lost 0 bases, J lost 7 bases, and 12 bases stayed unmatched. DNA for the CDR3: TGTGCCAGCAGCTTAGATAGGAGGGACAGCGGGGCGAATTCACCCCTCCACTTT. Its translation: CASSLDRRDSGANSPLHF. The full variable domain, completed using reference TRBV11-3 and TRBJ1-6, is EAGVVQSPRYKIIEKKQPVAFWCNPISGHNTLYWYLQNLGQGPELLIRYENEEAVDDSQLPKDRFSAERLKGVDSTLKIQPAELGDSAVYLCASSLDRRDSGANSPLHFGNGTRLTVT.

The rearrangement uses TRBV7-2 and TRBJ1-2; D not resolved. This CDR3 contains 12 residues. The germline gives CDR1 SGHTA, CDR2 FQGNSA. Trimming stripped 2 bases from V and 6 bases from J, with 7 bases between. CDR3 sequence (DNA): TGTGCCAGCAGCTTATGGAGGGATGGCTACACCTTC. Residues: CASSLWRDGYTF.